This record concerns one TCR beta chain sequence. What it binds is not known. This beta chain is off target for a library built for alpha chains, so its abundance means little. These data are taken from a study of spatial heterogeneity in lung cancer. Study-wide findings and caveats: Tumors with more nonsynonymous mutations had more expanded intratumoral alpha and beta TCRs.

Stated time point: sample taken at primary tumor resection. TCRdb ran MiXCR on the 5' RACE reads and lists one entry per CDR3 protein. The sample records approximately 2,200 distinct CDR3 sequences, about 23% being singletons. This TCR came from a male donor with early-stage non-small cell lung cancer. The sequencing used lung tumor tissue, collected at surgery.

For the CDR3, the DNA is TGCAGCGTACAATTCGTCGGAGTTGGGAACGAGCAGTACTTC. It translates to CSVQFVGVGNEQYF. The V and J genes are TRBV29-1 and TRBJ2-7; unclear D gene. CDR1 SQVTM and CDR2 ANQGSEA come from the germline V gene. The V and J ends lost 6 bases and 5 bases respectively, with 20 bases between them. This CDR3 spans 14 amino acids.